These T cell receptor beta chains were read from a single sample in a study of blood T cells in healthy people across ages. A single record per CDR3 protein comes from TCRdb applying MiXCR to the 5' RACE reads. The sample consists of about 1.4 million distinct CDR3 sequences, almost 60% of them appearing once. The source material was blood. Every receptor here comes from a man younger than 30 in good health. The CDR3 runs from the conserved cysteine through the conserved F or W. The order of the fields is clone size, J gene, D gene, CDR3 length, V gene, CDR3 protein, CDR3 DNA. D genes are given only for firm matches. Not every row has a clone size; where given, it reads once, few, many or a size class.

clone_size: NA
j_call: TRBJ2-1
d_call: TRBD1
cdr3_length: 16
v_call: TRBV11-1
cdr3_aa: CASSLARQGGYNEQFF
cdr3_nt: TGTGCCAGCAGCTTAGCCCGACAGGGTGGGTACAATGAGCAGTTCTTC

clone_size: few
j_call: TRBJ2-7
d_call: TRBD1
cdr3_length: 14
v_call: TRBV4-3
cdr3_aa: CASSPGTEYYEQYF
cdr3_nt: TGCGCCAGCAGCCCCGGGACAGAATACTACGAGCAGTACTTC

clone_size: once
j_call: TRBJ2-7
d_call: NA
cdr3_length: 14
v_call: TRBV7-9
cdr3_aa: CASSLVENLYEQYF
cdr3_nt: TGTGCCAGCAGCTTAGTGGAGAATCTATACGAGCAGTACTTC

clone_size: NA
j_call: TRBJ2-3
d_call: NA
cdr3_length: 15
v_call: TRBV9
cdr3_aa: CASSVGLKTSDTQYF
cdr3_nt: TGTGCCAGCAGCGTGGGATTGAAAACTTCAGATACGCAGTATTTT

clone_size: NA
j_call: TRBJ2-7
d_call: TRBD2
cdr3_length: 16
v_call: TRBV20-1
cdr3_aa: CSAPGLAGGRSYEQYF
cdr3_nt: TGCAGTGCCCCGGGACTAGCGGGAGGTAGATCCTACGAGCAGTACTTC

clone_size: NA
j_call: TRBJ2-5
d_call: NA
cdr3_length: 14
v_call: TRBV20-1
cdr3_aa: CSAPDGGPSETQYF
cdr3_nt: TGCAGTGCTCCGGACGGGGGCCCTTCCGAGACCCAGTACTTC

clone_size: NA
j_call: TRBJ2-5
d_call: NA
cdr3_length: 13
v_call: TRBV27
cdr3_aa: CASSFWGERTQYF
cdr3_nt: TGTGCCAGCAGTTTTTGGGGGGAGCGGACCCAGTACTTC

clone_size: few
j_call: TRBJ2-7
d_call: NA
cdr3_length: 12
v_call: TRBV4-1
cdr3_aa: CASSHWGSEQYF
cdr3_nt: TGCGCCAGCAGCCATTGGGGTAGCGAGCAGTACTTC

clone_size: few
j_call: TRBJ2-7
d_call: NA
cdr3_length: 15
v_call: TRBV4-1
cdr3_aa: CASSQEAVLYYEQYF
cdr3_nt: TGCGCCAGCAGCCAAGAAGCTGTCCTCTACTACGAGCAGTACTTC

clone_size: NA
j_call: TRBJ2-6
d_call: NA
cdr3_length: 17
v_call: TRBV4-2
cdr3_aa: CASSQGWTDTGANVLTF
cdr3_nt: TGTGCCAGCAGCCAGGGATGGACGGATACTGGGGCCAACGTCCTGACTTTC

clone_size: NA
j_call: TRBJ2-7
d_call: TRBD2
cdr3_length: 16
v_call: TRBV4-2
cdr3_aa: CASSQDLSGGSYEQYF
cdr3_nt: TGTGCCAGCAGCCAAGATTTGAGCGGGGGTTCCTACGAGCAGTACTTC

clone_size: few
j_call: TRBJ2-5
d_call: TRBD1
cdr3_length: 15
v_call: TRBV6-6
cdr3_aa: CASSPRRGTQETQYF
cdr3_nt: TGTGCCAGCTCCCCTCGCAGGGGGACACAAGAGACCCAGTACTTC

clone_size: NA
j_call: TRBJ2-5
d_call: NA
cdr3_length: 14
v_call: TRBV15
cdr3_aa: CATSRDGFQETQYF
cdr3_nt: TGTGCCACCAGCAGAGATGGCTTCCAAGAGACCCAGTACTTC

clone_size: NA
j_call: TRBJ2-1
d_call: TRBD1
cdr3_length: 14
v_call: TRBV20-1
cdr3_aa: CSALGQGIYNEQFF
cdr3_nt: TGCAGTGCCTTGGGACAGGGTATCTACAATGAGCAGTTCTTC

clone_size: few
j_call: TRBJ1-2
d_call: NA
cdr3_length: 15
v_call: TRBV7-2
cdr3_aa: CASSLGHVTNYGYTF
cdr3_nt: TGTGCCAGCAGCCTAGGACACGTAACTAACTATGGCTACACCTTC

clone_size: few
j_call: TRBJ2-4
d_call: TRBD2
cdr3_length: 18
v_call: TRBV5-1
cdr3_aa: CASSLGPYRGLELNIQYF
cdr3_nt: TGCGCCAGCAGCTTGGGTCCCTACCGGGGACTAGAGCTAAACATTCAGTACTTC

clone_size: NA
j_call: TRBJ2-1
d_call: NA
cdr3_length: 11
v_call: TRBV11-2
cdr3_aa: CASNWNNEQFF
cdr3_nt: TGTGCCAGCAATTGGAACAATGAGCAGTTCTTC

clone_size: NA
j_call: TRBJ2-1
d_call: TRBD2
cdr3_length: 14
v_call: TRBV6-2/TRBV6-3
cdr3_aa: CASSYPRGDNEQFF
cdr3_nt: TGTGCCAGCAGTTACCCGCGGGGGGACAATGAGCAGTTCTTC

clone_size: NA
j_call: TRBJ2-5
d_call: NA
cdr3_length: 14
v_call: TRBV20-1
cdr3_aa: CSAPHVGPKETQYF
cdr3_nt: TGCAGTGCTCCCCACGTTGGGCCAAAAGAGACCCAGTACTTC

clone_size: NA
j_call: TRBJ2-5
d_call: TRBD2
cdr3_length: 16
v_call: TRBV28
cdr3_aa: CASSFLRGSGQETQYF
cdr3_nt: TGTGCCAGCAGTTTCTTGCGCGGGAGTGGCCAAGAGACCCAGTACTTC

clone_size: NA
j_call: TRBJ2-5
d_call: TRBD2
cdr3_length: 20
v_call: TRBV4-3
cdr3_aa: CASSHKFGLAGAIQQETQYF
cdr3_nt: TGCGCCAGCAGCCACAAGTTCGGCCTAGCGGGGGCCATACAACAAGAGACCCAGTACTTC

clone_size: NA
j_call: TRBJ1-1
d_call: NA
cdr3_length: 14
v_call: TRBV24-1
cdr3_aa: CATSDSAGPTEAFF
cdr3_nt: TGTGCCACCAGTGATTCGGCAGGGCCCACTGAAGCTTTCTTT

clone_size: NA
j_call: TRBJ2-7
d_call: NA
cdr3_length: 15
v_call: TRBV7-8
cdr3_aa: CASSGWTSTEYEQYF
cdr3_nt: TGTGCCAGCAGCGGATGGACCAGTACAGAATACGAGCAGTACTTC

clone_size: NA
j_call: TRBJ2-5
d_call: TRBD2
cdr3_length: 15
v_call: TRBV12-5
cdr3_aa: CASGPGLAGQETQYF
cdr3_nt: TGTGCTAGTGGCCCAGGACTAGCGGGCCAAGAGACCCAGTACTTC

clone_size: NA
j_call: TRBJ1-2
d_call: NA
cdr3_length: 14
v_call: TRBV6-1
cdr3_aa: CASSEGRNTYGYTF
cdr3_nt: TGTGCCAGCAGTGAGGGACGGAACACTTATGGCTACACCTTC

clone_size: NA
j_call: TRBJ2-5
d_call: NA
cdr3_length: 12
v_call: TRBV20-1
cdr3_aa: CSARPAEETQYF
cdr3_nt: TGCAGTGCTAGGCCGGCAGAAGAGACCCAGTACTTC

clone_size: few
j_call: TRBJ1-1
d_call: TRBD1
cdr3_length: 15
v_call: TRBV5-6
cdr3_aa: CASSLARGPNTEAFF
cdr3_nt: TGTGCCAGCAGCTTGGCCAGGGGGCCTAACACTGAAGCTTTCTTT

clone_size: NA
j_call: TRBJ1-2
d_call: NA
cdr3_length: 13
v_call: TRBV6-2/TRBV6-3
cdr3_aa: CASSQRQSYGYTF
cdr3_nt: TGTGCCAGCAGTCAAAGACAGAGCTATGGCTACACCTTC

clone_size: once
j_call: TRBJ2-7
d_call: NA
cdr3_length: 13
v_call: TRBV28
cdr3_aa: CASKTQGGSEQYF
cdr3_nt: TGTGCCAGCAAAACACAGGGGGGGAGCGAGCAGTACTTC

clone_size: once
j_call: TRBJ1-1
d_call: NA
cdr3_length: 13
v_call: TRBV9
cdr3_aa: CASSPWGNTEAFF
cdr3_nt: TGTGCCAGCAGCCCCTGGGGGAACACTGAAGCTTTCTTT

clone_size: NA
j_call: TRBJ1-2
d_call: NA
cdr3_length: 15
v_call: TRBV28
cdr3_aa: CASSLPQTSNYGYTF
cdr3_nt: TGTGCCAGCAGTTTACCCCAGACAAGTAACTATGGCTACACCTTC

clone_size: few
j_call: TRBJ1-2
d_call: NA
cdr3_length: 15
v_call: TRBV3-1
cdr3_aa: CASSQDHGYGYGYTF
cdr3_nt: TGTGCCAGCAGCCAAGATCACGGGTATGGTTATGGCTACACCTTC

clone_size: NA
j_call: TRBJ2-7
d_call: NA
cdr3_length: 18
v_call: TRBV20-1
cdr3_aa: CSATSPGLRGTSSYEQYF
cdr3_nt: TGCAGTGCTACAAGTCCGGGACTCAGAGGAACCAGCTCCTACGAGCAGTACTTC

clone_size: NA
j_call: TRBJ2-7
d_call: TRBD2
cdr3_length: 22
v_call: TRBV4-1
cdr3_aa: CASSQVSVAPGLAGAHPYEQYF
cdr3_nt: TGCGCCAGCAGCCAAGTCTCGGTCGCCCCGGGACTAGCGGGGGCCCACCCCTACGAGCAGTACTTC

clone_size: NA
j_call: TRBJ2-7
d_call: NA
cdr3_length: 14
v_call: TRBV6-6
cdr3_aa: CASRTAGSSYEQYF
cdr3_nt: TGTGCCAGCAGGACGGCCGGGTCCTCCTACGAGCAGTACTTC

clone_size: few
j_call: TRBJ2-1
d_call: NA
cdr3_length: 14
v_call: TRBV29-1
cdr3_aa: CSVVVQGSYNEQFF
cdr3_nt: TGCAGCGTTGTTGTACAGGGATCCTACAATGAGCAGTTCTTC

clone_size: NA
j_call: TRBJ2-1
d_call: NA
cdr3_length: 18
v_call: TRBV7-2
cdr3_aa: CASSSLYGISSSYNEQFF
cdr3_nt: TGTGCCAGCAGCTCCCTTTACGGAATCTCCAGCTCCTACAATGAGCAGTTCTTC

clone_size: few
j_call: TRBJ2-7
d_call: NA
cdr3_length: 13
v_call: TRBV6-1
cdr3_aa: CASSAAGLYEQYF
cdr3_nt: TGTGCCAGCAGTGCCGCGGGGCTCTACGAGCAGTACTTC

clone_size: NA
j_call: TRBJ1-2
d_call: NA
cdr3_length: 17
v_call: TRBV20-1
cdr3_aa: CSARAPGPEDFNYGYTF
cdr3_nt: TGCAGTGCTAGAGCCCCGGGGCCAGAGGATTTTAACTATGGCTACACCTTC

clone_size: once
j_call: TRBJ1-5
d_call: NA
cdr3_length: 14
v_call: TRBV3-1
cdr3_aa: CASRQGFGNQPQHF
cdr3_nt: TGTGCCAGCAGACAGGGTTTTGGCAATCAGCCCCAGCATTTT

clone_size: once
j_call: TRBJ1-1
d_call: NA
cdr3_length: 13
v_call: TRBV12-5
cdr3_aa: CASETHGNTEAFF
cdr3_nt: TGTGCTAGTGAGACCCACGGGAACACTGAAGCTTTCTTT

clone_size: NA
j_call: TRBJ2-1
d_call: NA
cdr3_length: 13
v_call: TRBV30
cdr3_aa: CAWSQLVYNEQFF
cdr3_nt: TGTGCCTGGAGTCAGCTGGTCTACAATGAGCAGTTCTTC

clone_size: NA
j_call: TRBJ2-1
d_call: TRBD2
cdr3_length: 17
v_call: TRBV7-9
cdr3_aa: CASSRLEGLAGYNEQFF
cdr3_nt: TGTGCCAGCAGCCGACTGGAGGGGCTAGCGGGATATAATGAGCAGTTCTTC

clone_size: few
j_call: TRBJ2-1
d_call: NA
cdr3_length: 14
v_call: TRBV7-9
cdr3_aa: CASSPDSLDNEQFF
cdr3_nt: TGTGCCAGCAGCCCCGACAGTCTTGACAATGAGCAGTTCTTC

clone_size: NA
j_call: TRBJ2-5
d_call: TRBD2
cdr3_length: 19
v_call: TRBV7-9
cdr3_aa: CASTFLLSPSGGFQETQYF
cdr3_nt: TGTGCCAGCACCTTCCTCCTCAGTCCTAGCGGGGGTTTCCAAGAGACCCAGTATTTC

clone_size: NA
j_call: TRBJ1-1
d_call: NA
cdr3_length: 16
v_call: TRBV12-3/TRBV12-4
cdr3_aa: CASSLDGGAGYTEAFF
cdr3_nt: TGTGCCAGCAGTTTAGACGGAGGGGCGGGTTACACTGAAGCTTTCTTT

clone_size: NA
j_call: TRBJ2-7
d_call: NA
cdr3_length: 15
v_call: TRBV20-1
cdr3_aa: CSARDLSPGAGEQYF
cdr3_nt: TGCAGTGCTAGAGACCTCTCCCCAGGGGCTGGCGAGCAGTACTTC

clone_size: few
j_call: TRBJ1-4
d_call: NA
cdr3_length: 14
v_call: TRBV29-1
cdr3_aa: CSVGAGSTNEKLFF
cdr3_nt: TGCAGCGTTGGGGCAGGGTCCACTAATGAAAAACTGTTTTTT

clone_size: NA
j_call: TRBJ2-7
d_call: NA
cdr3_length: 16
v_call: TRBV5-1
cdr3_aa: CASSLEEGIYVYEQYF
cdr3_nt: TGCGCCAGCAGCTTGGAAGAGGGGATTTACGTCTACGAGCAGTACTTC

clone_size: NA
j_call: TRBJ2-7
d_call: TRBD2
cdr3_length: 15
v_call: TRBV10-3
cdr3_aa: CATSETSGSSHEQYF
cdr3_nt: TGTGCCACCAGTGAGACAAGCGGGAGTTCCCACGAGCAGTACTTC

clone_size: NA
j_call: TRBJ2-7
d_call: NA
cdr3_length: 14
v_call: TRBV21-1
cdr3_aa: CASRQGTGWCEQYF
cdr3_nt: TGTGCCAGCCGACAAGGGACAGGGTGGTGCGAGCAGTACTTC

clone_size: NA
j_call: TRBJ2-5
d_call: NA
cdr3_length: 15
v_call: TRBV4-1
cdr3_aa: CASSQTRGQEETQYF
cdr3_nt: TGCGCCAGCAGCCAAACTAGAGGGCAGGAAGAGACCCAGTACTTC

clone_size: NA
j_call: TRBJ2-5
d_call: NA
cdr3_length: 15
v_call: TRBV4-1
cdr3_aa: CASSQESGFKETQYF
cdr3_nt: TGCGCCAGCAGCCAAGAATCCGGCTTCAAGGAGACCCAGTACTTC

clone_size: NA
j_call: TRBJ1-5
d_call: NA
cdr3_length: 13
v_call: TRBV10-2
cdr3_aa: CASSSQGEQPQHF
cdr3_nt: TGCGCCAGCAGCAGCCAAGGGGAGCAGCCCCAGCATTTT

clone_size: few
j_call: TRBJ2-1
d_call: TRBD1
cdr3_length: 14
v_call: TRBV29-1
cdr3_aa: CSVEVDRVVYEQFF
cdr3_nt: TGCAGCGTTGAAGTAGACAGGGTTGTCTATGAGCAGTTCTTC

clone_size: many
j_call: TRBJ2-1
d_call: NA
cdr3_length: 16
v_call: TRBV7-9
cdr3_aa: CASSLVGAYSYNEQFF
cdr3_nt: TGTGCCAGCAGCTTAGTCGGCGCATACTCCTACAATGAGCAGTTCTTC

clone_size: NA
j_call: TRBJ2-3
d_call: NA
cdr3_length: 15
v_call: TRBV12-3/TRBV12-4
cdr3_aa: CASSYGGQSTDTQYF
cdr3_nt: TGTGCCAGCAGCTACGGGGGGCAGAGCACAGATACGCAGTATTTT

clone_size: NA
j_call: TRBJ1-3
d_call: NA
cdr3_length: 14
v_call: TRBV29-1
cdr3_aa: CSARRGASGNTIYF
cdr3_nt: TGCAGCGCTCGACGGGGGGCATCTGGAAACACCATATATTTT

clone_size: NA
j_call: TRBJ2-7
d_call: NA
cdr3_length: 14
v_call: TRBV6-4
cdr3_aa: CASSDRYRKYEQYF
cdr3_nt: TGTGCCAGCAGTGATCGCTACAGAAAATACGAGCAGTACTTC